This T cell receptor (beta chain) was identified in a study of T cells in Graves' hyperthyroidism and ophthalmopathy. Study-level results: Most expanded thyroid clonotypes above 0.001 also appeared in blood. Separating ophthalmopathy from stable hyperthyroidism was achieved by a 13 V-J model.

This clonotype was seen only a few times. Antigen unknown. Using RNA transcripts as the source, TCR beta CDR3 regions were amplified. In the first-round RT-PCR of the TCR CDR3, the HTBI primer set was used. TCRdb re-derived calls from the multiplex PCR reads in MiXCR, one entry per CDR3 protein. Of 450,000 to 700,000 distinct CDR3 sequences listed, approximately 44% are singletons. Those patients with uncontrolled infection, other autoimmune disease, pregnancy or lactation were excluded. Diagnoses were made from clinical symptoms, serum measures (thyroxine and TRAb), thyroid ultrasound and orbital computed tomography. The CDR3 totals 14 residues. CDR1 is SGDLS and CDR2 is YYNGEE in the germline V gene. The germline V and J ends were trimmed by 9 bases and 1 base, with 14 bases remaining between them.

Sequenced material: peripheral blood or thyroid tissue (not recorded which). V and J are TRBV9 and TRBJ1-5; no definite D call. The sequence was obtained from an adult woman with Graves' disease, either hyperthyroidism or ophthalmopathy (not recorded which). DNA for the CDR3: TGTGCCACCAGTGATCACCGCAGCAATCAGCCCCAGCATTTT. Protein: CATSDHRSNQPQHF.